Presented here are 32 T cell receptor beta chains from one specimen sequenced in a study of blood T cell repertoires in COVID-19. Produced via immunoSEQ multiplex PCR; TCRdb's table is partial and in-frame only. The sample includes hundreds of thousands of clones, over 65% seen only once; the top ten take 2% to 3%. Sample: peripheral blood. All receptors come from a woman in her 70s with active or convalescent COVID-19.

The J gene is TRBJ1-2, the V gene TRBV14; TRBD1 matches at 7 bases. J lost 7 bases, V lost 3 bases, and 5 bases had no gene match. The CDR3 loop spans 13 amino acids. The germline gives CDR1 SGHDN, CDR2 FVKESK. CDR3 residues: CASSQGRQGGYTF. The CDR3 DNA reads TGTGCCAGCAGCCAGGGTCGACAGGGTGGCTACACCTTC.

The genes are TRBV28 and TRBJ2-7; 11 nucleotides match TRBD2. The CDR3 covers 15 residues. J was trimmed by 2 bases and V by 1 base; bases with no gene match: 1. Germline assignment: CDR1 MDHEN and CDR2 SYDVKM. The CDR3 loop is CASSLLAGGPYEQYF. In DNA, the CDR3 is TGTGCCAGCAGTTTATTAGCGGGAGGGCCCTACGAGCAGTACTTC. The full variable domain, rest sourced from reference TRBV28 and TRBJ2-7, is DVKVTQSSRYLVKRTGEKVFLECVQDMDHENMFWYRQDPGLGLRLIYFSYDVKMKEKGDIPEGYSVSREKKERFSLILESASTNQTSMYLCASSLLAGGPYEQYFGPGTRLTVT.

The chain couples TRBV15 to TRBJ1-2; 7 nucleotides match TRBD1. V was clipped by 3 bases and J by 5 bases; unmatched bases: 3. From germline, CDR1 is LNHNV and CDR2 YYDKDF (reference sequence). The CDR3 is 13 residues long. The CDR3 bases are TGTGCCACCAGCAGCAAGACAGGGTATGGCTACACCTTC. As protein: CATSSKTGYGYTF.

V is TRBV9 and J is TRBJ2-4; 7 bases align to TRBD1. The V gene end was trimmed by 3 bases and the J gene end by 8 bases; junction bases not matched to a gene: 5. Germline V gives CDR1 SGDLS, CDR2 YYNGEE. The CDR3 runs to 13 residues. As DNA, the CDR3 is TGTGCCAGCAGCGAACAGGGGTTGGACATTCAGTACTTC. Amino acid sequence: CASSEQGLDIQYF.

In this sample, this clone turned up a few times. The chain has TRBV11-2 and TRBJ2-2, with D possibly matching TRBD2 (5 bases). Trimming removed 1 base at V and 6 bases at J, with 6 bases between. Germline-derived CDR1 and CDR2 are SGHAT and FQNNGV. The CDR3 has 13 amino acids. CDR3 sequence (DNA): TGTGCCAGCAGCTTAGTGGAGGCCGGGGAGCTGTTTTTT. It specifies CASSLVEAGELFF. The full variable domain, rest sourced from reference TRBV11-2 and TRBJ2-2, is EAGVAQSPRYKIIEKRQSVAFWCNPISGHATLYWYQQILGQGPKLLIQFQNNGVVDDSQLPKDRFSAERLKGVDSTLKIQPAKLEDSAVYLCASSLVEAGELFFGEGSRLTVL.

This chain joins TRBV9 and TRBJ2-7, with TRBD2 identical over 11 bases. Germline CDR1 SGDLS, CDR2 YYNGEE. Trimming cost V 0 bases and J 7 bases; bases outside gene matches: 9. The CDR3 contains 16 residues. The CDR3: CASSVDSGGVLSEQYF. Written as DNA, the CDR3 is TGTGCCAGCAGCGTAGATAGCGGGGGGGTCCTAAGTGAGCAGTACTTC.

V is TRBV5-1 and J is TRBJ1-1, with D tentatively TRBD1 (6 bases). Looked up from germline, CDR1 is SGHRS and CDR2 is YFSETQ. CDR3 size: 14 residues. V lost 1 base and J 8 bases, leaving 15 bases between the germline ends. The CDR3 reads CASSLRTGWGEAFF. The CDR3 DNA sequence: TGCGCCAGCAGCTTGCGAACAGGGTGGGGGGAAGCTTTCTTT.

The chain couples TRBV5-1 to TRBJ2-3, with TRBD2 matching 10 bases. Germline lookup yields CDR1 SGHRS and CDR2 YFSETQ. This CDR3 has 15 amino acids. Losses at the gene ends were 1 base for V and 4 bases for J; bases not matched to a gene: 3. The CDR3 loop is CASSLPGTSADTQYF. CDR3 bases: TGCGCCAGCAGCTTGCCCGGGACTAGCGCAGATACGCAGTATTTT.

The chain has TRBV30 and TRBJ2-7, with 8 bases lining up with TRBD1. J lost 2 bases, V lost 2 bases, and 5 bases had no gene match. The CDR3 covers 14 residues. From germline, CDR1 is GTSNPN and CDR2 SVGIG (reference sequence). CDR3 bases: TGTGCCTGGAGTCCTAAACAGGGGGCCTACGAGCAGTACTTC. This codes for CAWSPKQGAYEQYF.

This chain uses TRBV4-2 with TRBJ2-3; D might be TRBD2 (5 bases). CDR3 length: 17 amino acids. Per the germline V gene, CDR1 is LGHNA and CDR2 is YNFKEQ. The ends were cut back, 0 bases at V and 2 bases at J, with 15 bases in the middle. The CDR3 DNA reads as TGTGCCAGCAGCCAAGACTCCCGACGGGGATTCACAGATACGCAGTATTTT. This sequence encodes CASSQDSRRGFTDTQYF.

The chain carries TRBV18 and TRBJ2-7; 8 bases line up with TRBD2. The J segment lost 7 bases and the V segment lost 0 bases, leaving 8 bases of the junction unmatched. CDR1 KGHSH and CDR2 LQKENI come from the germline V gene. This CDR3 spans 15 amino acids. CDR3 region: CASSPPGLGSGEQYF. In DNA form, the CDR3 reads TGTGCCAGCTCACCACCGGGACTAGGGTCAGGGGAGCAGTACTTC.

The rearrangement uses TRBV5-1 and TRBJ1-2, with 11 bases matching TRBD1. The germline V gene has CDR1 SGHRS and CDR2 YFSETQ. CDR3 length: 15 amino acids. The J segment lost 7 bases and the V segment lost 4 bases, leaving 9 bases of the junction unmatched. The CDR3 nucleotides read TGCGCCAGCAGCAGATCCGGGACAGGGGGAGGTGGCTACACCTTC. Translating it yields CASSRSGTGGGGYTF.

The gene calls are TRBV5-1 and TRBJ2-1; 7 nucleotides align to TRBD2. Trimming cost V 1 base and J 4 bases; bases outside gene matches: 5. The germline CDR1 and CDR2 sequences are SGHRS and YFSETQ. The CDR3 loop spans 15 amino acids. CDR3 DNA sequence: TGCGCCAGCAGCTTGACTAGCGCGACTTACAATGAGCAGTTCTTC. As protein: CASSLTSATYNEQFF.

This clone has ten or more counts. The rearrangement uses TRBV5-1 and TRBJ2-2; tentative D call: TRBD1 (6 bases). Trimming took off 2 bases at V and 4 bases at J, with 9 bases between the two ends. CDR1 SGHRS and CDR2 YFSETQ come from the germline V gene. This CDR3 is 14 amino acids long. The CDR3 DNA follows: TGCGCCAGCAGCTTACAGGGTTTCACCGGGGAGCTGTTTTTT. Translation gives CASSLQGFTGELFF.

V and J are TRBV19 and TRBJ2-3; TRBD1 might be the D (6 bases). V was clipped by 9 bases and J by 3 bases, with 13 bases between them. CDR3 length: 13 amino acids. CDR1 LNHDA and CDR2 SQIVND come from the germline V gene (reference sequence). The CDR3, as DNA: TGTGCCAGCTCGGACAGAGAAACAGATACGCAGTATTTT. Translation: CASSDRETDTQYF.

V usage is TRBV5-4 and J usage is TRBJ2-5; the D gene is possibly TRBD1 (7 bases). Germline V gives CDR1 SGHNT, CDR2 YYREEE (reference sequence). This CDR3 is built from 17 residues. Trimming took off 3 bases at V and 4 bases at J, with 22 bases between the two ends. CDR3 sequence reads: CASSSSQPGAGGETQYF. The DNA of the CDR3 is TGTGCCAGCAGCTCGAGCCAGCCGGGGGCAGGGGGAGAGACCCAGTACTTC.

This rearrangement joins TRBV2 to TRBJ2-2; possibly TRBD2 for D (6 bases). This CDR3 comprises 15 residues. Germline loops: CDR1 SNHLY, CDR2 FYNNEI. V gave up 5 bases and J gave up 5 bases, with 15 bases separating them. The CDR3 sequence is CASSSMPGGTGELFF. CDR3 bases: TGTGCCAGCAGTTCTATGCCTGGGGGGACCGGGGAGCTGTTTTTT.

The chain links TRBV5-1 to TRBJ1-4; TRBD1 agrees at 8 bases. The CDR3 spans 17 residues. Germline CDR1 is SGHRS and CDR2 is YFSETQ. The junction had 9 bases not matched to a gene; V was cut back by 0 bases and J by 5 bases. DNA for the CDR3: TGCGCCAGCAGCTTGGGGCCCGCCGGGACAGGAAATGAAAAACTGTTTTTT. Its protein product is CASSLGPAGTGNEKLFF.

The CDR3 DNA reads as TGTGCCATCAGTGACCCGGACAGAAGGGAAGCTTTCTTT. Its translation is CAISDPDRREAFF. The chain uses TRBV10-3 and TRBJ1-1; the D gene is possibly TRBD1 (6 bases). CDR1 and CDR2 (germline): ENHRY, SYGVKD. The CDR3 consists of 13 residues. The V end lost 3 bases, the J end lost 8 bases, and 13 bases lay between the germline ends.

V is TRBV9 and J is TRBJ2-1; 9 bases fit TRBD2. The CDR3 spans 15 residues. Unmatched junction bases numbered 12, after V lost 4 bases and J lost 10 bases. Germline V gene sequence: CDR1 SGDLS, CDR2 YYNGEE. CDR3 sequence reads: CASSSLSVAGVEQFF. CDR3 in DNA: TGTGCCAGCAGCTCCCTCAGTGTAGCGGGAGTGGAGCAGTTCTTC. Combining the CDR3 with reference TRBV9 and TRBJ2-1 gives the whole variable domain DSGVTQTPKHLITATGQRVTLRCSPRSGDLSVYWYQQSLDQGLQFLIQYYNGEERAKGNILERFSAQQFPDLHSELNLSSLELGDSALYFCASSSLSVAGVEQFFGPGTRLTVL.

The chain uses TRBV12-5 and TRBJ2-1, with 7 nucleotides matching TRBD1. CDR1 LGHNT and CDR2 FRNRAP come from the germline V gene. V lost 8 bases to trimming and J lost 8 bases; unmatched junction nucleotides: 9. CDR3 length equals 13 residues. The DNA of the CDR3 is TGTGCTAGTACGACACAGGGGTTCGATGAGCAGTTCTTC. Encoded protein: CASTTQGFDEQFF.

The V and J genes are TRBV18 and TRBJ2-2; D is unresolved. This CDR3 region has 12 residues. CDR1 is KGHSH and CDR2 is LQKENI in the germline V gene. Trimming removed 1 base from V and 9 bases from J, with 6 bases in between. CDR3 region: CASSPQEWELFF. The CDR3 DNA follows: TGTGCCAGCTCACCACAGGAGTGGGAGCTGTTTTTT.

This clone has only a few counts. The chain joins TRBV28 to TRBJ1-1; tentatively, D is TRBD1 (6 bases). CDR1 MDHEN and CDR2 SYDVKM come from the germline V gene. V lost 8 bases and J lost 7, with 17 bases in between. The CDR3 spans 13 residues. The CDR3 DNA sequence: TGTGCCAGCCACAGGGAGCTTCCCAATGAAGCTTTCTTT. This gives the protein CASHRELPNEAFF. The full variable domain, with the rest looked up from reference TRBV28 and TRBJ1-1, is DVKVTQSSRYLVKRTGEKVFLECVQDMDHENMFWYRQDPGLGLRLIYFSYDVKMKEKGDIPEGYSVSREKKERFSLILESASTNQTSMYLCASHRELPNEAFFGQGTRLTVV.

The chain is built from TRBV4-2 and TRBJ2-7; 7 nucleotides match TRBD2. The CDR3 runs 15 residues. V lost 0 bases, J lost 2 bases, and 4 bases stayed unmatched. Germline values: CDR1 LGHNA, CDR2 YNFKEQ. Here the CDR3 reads CASSQDGTTPYEQYF. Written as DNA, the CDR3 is TGTGCCAGCAGCCAAGACGGGACTACGCCCTACGAGCAGTACTTC.

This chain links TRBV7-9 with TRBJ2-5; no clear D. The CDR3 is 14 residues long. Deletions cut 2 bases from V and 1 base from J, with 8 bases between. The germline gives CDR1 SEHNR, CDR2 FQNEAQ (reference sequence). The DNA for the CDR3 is TGTGCCAGCAGCTTACTCGTATCCCAAGAGACCCAGTACTTC. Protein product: CASSLLVSQETQYF.

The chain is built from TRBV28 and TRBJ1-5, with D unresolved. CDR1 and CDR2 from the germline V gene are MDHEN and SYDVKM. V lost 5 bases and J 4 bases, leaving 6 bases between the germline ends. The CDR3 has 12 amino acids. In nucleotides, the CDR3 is TGTGCCAGCAGTCCCGGGAATCAGCCCCAGCATTTT. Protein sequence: CASSPGNQPQHF. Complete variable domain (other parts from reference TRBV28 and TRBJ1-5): DVKVTQSSRYLVKRTGEKVFLECVQDMDHENMFWYRQDPGLGLRLIYFSYDVKMKEKGDIPEGYSVSREKKERFSLILESASTNQTSMYLCASSPGNQPQHFGDGTRLSIL.

Written as DNA, the CDR3 is TGTGCCAGCACCGGGACTAAGAGCTCCTACGAGCAGTACTTC. It specifies CASTGTKSSYEQYF. The chain carries TRBV7-2 and TRBJ2-7, with 7 bases identical to TRBD2. CDR1 and CDR2 (germline): SGHTA, FQGNSA. The CDR3 extends over 14 amino acids. Losses at the gene ends were 7 bases for V and 0 bases for J; bases not matched to a gene: 6.

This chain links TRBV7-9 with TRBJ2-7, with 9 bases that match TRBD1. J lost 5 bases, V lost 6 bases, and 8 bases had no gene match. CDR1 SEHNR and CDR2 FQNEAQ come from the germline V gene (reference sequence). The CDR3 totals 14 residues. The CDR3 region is CASSSGQGRHEQYF. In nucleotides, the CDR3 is TGTGCCAGCAGTTCCGGACAGGGGCGCCACGAGCAGTACTTC.

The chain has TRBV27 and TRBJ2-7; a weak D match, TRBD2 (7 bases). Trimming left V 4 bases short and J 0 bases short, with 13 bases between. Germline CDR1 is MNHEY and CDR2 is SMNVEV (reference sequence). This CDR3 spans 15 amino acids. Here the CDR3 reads CASSSGGGFSYEQYF. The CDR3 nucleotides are TGTGCCAGCAGTTCGGGCGGGGGCTTCTCCTACGAGCAGTACTTC.

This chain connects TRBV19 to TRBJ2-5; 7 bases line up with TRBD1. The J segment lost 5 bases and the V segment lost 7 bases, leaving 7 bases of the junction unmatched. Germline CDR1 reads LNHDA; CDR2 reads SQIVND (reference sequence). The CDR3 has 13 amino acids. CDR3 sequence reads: CASTKGAGETQYF. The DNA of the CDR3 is TGTGCCAGTACTAAGGGGGCGGGTGAGACCCAGTACTTC.

The CDR3 DNA sequence: TGTGCCACCAGCAGAGGCCCAGGGGGCCTGAACACTGAAGCTTTCTTT. Translated: CATSRGPGGLNTEAFF. This chain connects TRBV15 to TRBJ1-1; 8 bases map to TRBD1. Trimming took 1 base from V and 0 from J; bases not matched to a gene: 4. CDR1 is LNHNV, CDR2 YYDKDF, per germline (reference sequence). CDR3 length: 16 amino acids.

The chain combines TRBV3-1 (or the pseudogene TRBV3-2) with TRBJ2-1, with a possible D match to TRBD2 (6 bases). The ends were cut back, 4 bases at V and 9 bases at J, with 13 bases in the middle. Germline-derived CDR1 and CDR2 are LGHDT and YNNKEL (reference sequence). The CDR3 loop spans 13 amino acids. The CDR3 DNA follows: TGTGCCAGCAGCCTGAGGGACTTTGGTGAGCAGTTCTTC. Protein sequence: CASSLRDFGEQFF.